A selection of T cell receptor beta chains follows, all from one sample in a study of blood T cell repertoires in COVID-19. Sequencing used immunoSEQ multiplex PCR; TCRdb keeps in-frame clones, though not all of them. There are approximately 300,000 clones in the sample; about 84% occur only once, and under 2% lies in the top ten. The source material was peripheral blood. Receptor source: a woman aged 50 to 65 with acute or convalescent COVID-19. Each CDR3 is given with its conserved first and last residue. D genes are given only for firm matches. Only part of the rows carry a size: once, few, many, or a class if the clone is expanded.

CDR3aa,CDR3nt,d_gene,j_gene,v_gene,abundance
CTSSQVLSSEAGRGHSNQPQHF,TGCACCAGCAGCCAAGTTTTGAGTTCCGAAGCAGGGAGGGGCCATAGCAATCAGCCCCAGCATTTT,.,TRBJ1-5,TRBV1,.
CASRGLAGGPADTQYF,TGTGCCAGCCGCGGACTAGCGGGAGGGCCCGCGGATACGCAGTATTTT,TRBD2,TRBJ2-3,TRBV27,once
CASSHDRGANEAFF,TGTGCCAGCAGCCACGACAGGGGGGCGAATGAAGCTTTCTTT,TRBD1,TRBJ1-1,TRBV7-8,.
CASSPPGGGSNEQFF,TGTGCCAGCTCACCACCCGGGGGGGGAAGTAATGAGCAGTTCTTC,TRBD2,TRBJ2-1,TRBV18,.
CAWSPHRGLFYGYTF,TGTGCCTGGAGTCCCCACAGGGGGCTGTTCTATGGCTACACCTTC,TRBD1,TRBJ1-2,TRBV30,.
CASSSLAGGGTDTQYF,TGTGCCAGCAGCTCCCTAGCGGGGGGGGGCACAGATACGCAGTATTTT,TRBD2,TRBJ2-3,TRBV5-6,.
CASSQVLNEQFF,TGCGCCAGCAGCCAGGTTCTGAATGAGCAGTTCTTC,.,TRBJ2-1,TRBV5-1,few
CASSLPGLAGDGGELFF,TGTGCCAGCTCACTACCGGGACTAGCGGGAGACGGCGGGGAGCTGTTTTTT,TRBD2,TRBJ2-2,TRBV18,.
CASRIGREGTDTQYF,TGTGCCAGCAGAATCGGGCGGGAGGGGACAGATACGCAGTATTTT,TRBD2,TRBJ2-3,TRBV6-5,.
CASSIGLAGTIETQYF,TGTGCCAGTAGTATAGGACTAGCGGGAACAATTGAGACCCAGTACTTC,TRBD2,TRBJ2-5,TRBV19,.
CASSELAGGFSYEQYF,TGTGCCAGCAGTGAACTAGCGGGAGGCTTTTCCTACGAGCAGTACTTC,TRBD2,TRBJ2-7,TRBV2,.
CASSILAGIYNEQFF,TGTGCCAGTAGTATCCTAGCGGGTATCTACAATGAGCAGTTCTTC,TRBD2,TRBJ2-1,TRBV19,.
CAWRAEWGLAGVSNEQFF,TGTGCCTGGAGGGCTGAGTGGGGACTAGCGGGAGTGTCAAATGAGCAGTTCTTC,TRBD2,TRBJ2-1,TRBV30,.
CASSSGTSKANEQFF,TGTGCCAGCAGCTCCGGGACTAGTAAGGCCAATGAGCAGTTCTTC,TRBD2,TRBJ2-1,TRBV7-3,.
CASSIAIPGQGSRGYTF,TGTGCCAGTAGTATAGCTATTCCGGGACAGGGATCGCGTGGCTACACCTTC,TRBD1,TRBJ1-2,TRBV19,.
CASSSRQGSLNTEAFF,TGTGCCAGCAGCTCAAGACAGGGCTCCTTGAACACTGAAGCTTTCTTT,TRBD1,TRBJ1-1,TRBV11-2,.
CASSLPGTSIYNEQFF,TGTGCCAGCAGCTTACCCGGGACTAGCATTTACAATGAGCAGTTCTTC,TRBD2,TRBJ2-1,TRBV7-8,.
CASSLYFGSGGETQYF,TGTGCCAGCAGTTTATATTTTGGGTCGGGGGGAGAGACCCAGTACTTC,TRBD2,TRBJ2-5,TRBV28,.
CASNRQGGSPLHF,TGTGCCAGCAACCGACAGGGAGGTTCACCCCTCCACTTT,TRBD1,TRBJ1-6,TRBV7-2,once
CASSPTSGRTATQYF,TGTGCCAGCTCACCAACTAGCGGGAGAACGGCGACGCAGTATTTT,TRBD2,TRBJ2-3,TRBV18,.
CSAARDIEQYF,TGCAGTGCAGCCCGGGACATCGAGCAGTACTTC,.,TRBJ2-7,TRBV29-1,.
CASQAGPYGYTF,TGTGCCAGCCAGGCAGGGCCCTATGGCTACACCTTC,.,TRBJ1-2,TRBV28,.
CASRGTGTTEAFF,TGTGCCAGCAGAGGGACAGGGACCACTGAAGCTTTCTTT,TRBD1,TRBJ1-1,TRBV28,.
CASSDRGYEQYF,TGTGCCAGCAGTGACAGGGGCTACGAGCAGTACTTC,TRBD1,TRBJ2-7,TRBV28,.
CASSYSIQQGLFYEQFF,TGTGCCAGCAGTTACTCGATTCAGCAGGGGTTGTTCTATGAGCAGTTCTTC,.,TRBJ2-1,TRBV6-2/TRBV6-3,.
CSVVGQGNYGYTF,TGCAGCGTTGTAGGACAGGGGAACTATGGCTACACCTTC,TRBD1,TRBJ1-2,TRBV29-1,.
CAWSVQGRSPLHF,TGTGCCTGGAGTGTGCAGGGTCGTTCACCCCTCCACTTT,.,TRBJ1-6,TRBV30,.
CSVEDLTSGRAYYEQYF,TGCAGCGTTGAAGACCTGACTAGCGGGAGGGCCTACTACGAGCAGTACTTC,TRBD2,TRBJ2-7,TRBV29-1,once
CASRAIRGQGPYGYTF,TGTGCCAGCAGGGCCATCAGAGGACAGGGCCCATATGGCTACACCTTC,TRBD1,TRBJ1-2,TRBV2,.
CASSLDSGSSYNEQFF,TGTGCCAGCAGCTTAGATAGCGGTAGCTCCTACAATGAGCAGTTCTTC,.,TRBJ2-1,TRBV7-2,.
CASSAGTSGSVYNEQFF,TGTGCCAGCAGCGCCGGGACTAGCGGGAGTGTCTACAATGAGCAGTTCTTC,TRBD2,TRBJ2-1,TRBV9,.
CAWSPQWGGSYEQYF,TGTGCCTGGAGTCCTCAGTGGGGCGGATCCTACGAGCAGTACTTC,.,TRBJ2-7,TRBV30,.
CASSPRGGSAYGYTF,TGTGCCAGCAGTCCGCGAGGAGGGTCGGCCTATGGCTACACCTTC,.,TRBJ1-2,TRBV28,few
CASSSGTGGYYGYTF,TGTGCCAGCAGTTCCGGGACAGGGGGATACTATGGCTACACCTTC,TRBD1,TRBJ1-2,TRBV6-6,.
CASSLAGAQETQYF,TGTGCCAGCAGCTTGGCAGGGGCGCAAGAGACCCAGTACTTC,.,TRBJ2-5,TRBV7-3,.
CASSLGFAMWEGLETQYF,TGTGCCAGCAGCTTAGGCTTCGCTATGTGGGAGGGCCTTGAGACCCAGTACTTC,TRBD2,TRBJ2-5,TRBV11-2,.
CAFEGLAGTKTQYF,TGTGCCTTCGAAGGACTAGCGGGAACGAAGACCCAGTACTTC,TRBD2,TRBJ2-5,TRBV30,.
CASSIARGRTNYGYTF,TGTGCCAGTAGTATAGCCCGAGGAAGGACTAACTATGGCTACACCTTC,.,TRBJ1-2,TRBV19,.
CASRTSLVTDTQYF,TGTGCCAGCAGGACGTCCCTAGTCACAGATACGCAGTATTTT,.,TRBJ2-3,TRBV25-1,once
CASRPTSTDTQYF,TGTGCCAGCAGACCTACTAGCACAGATACGCAGTATTTT,.,TRBJ2-3,TRBV6-5,.
CASSLESSYNEQFF,TGTGCCAGCAGCCTGGAGAGCTCCTACAATGAGCAGTTCTTC,.,TRBJ2-1,TRBV7-2,.
CASSIDGRRARELFF,TGTGCCAGTAGTATAGATGGGAGGCGCGCTCGGGAGCTGTTTTTT,.,TRBJ2-2,TRBV19,.
CASSSGQARNQPQHF,TGTGCCAGTTCGAGCGGCCAGGCAAGAAATCAGCCCCAGCATTTT,.,TRBJ1-5,TRBV2,.
CASSPGGGSYEQYF,TGTGCCAGCAGTCCCGGGGGGGGCTCCTACGAGCAGTACTTC,TRBD2,TRBJ2-7,TRBV28,.
CSVEGGFYNEQFF,TGCAGCGTTGAAGGGGGCTTCTACAATGAGCAGTTCTTC,.,TRBJ2-1,TRBV29-1,.
CSVEDEGETYEQYF,TGCAGCGTTGAAGATGAGGGGGAAACCTACGAGCAGTACTTC,.,TRBJ2-7,TRBV29-1,.
CSVLRRDSQAFF,TGCAGCGTCCTCCGGAGGGACAGTCAAGCTTTCTTT,TRBD1,TRBJ1-1,TRBV29-1,.
CASSLGWGEEKLFF,TGTGCCAGCAGCTTAGGATGGGGGGAAGAAAAACTGTTTTTT,.,TRBJ1-4,TRBV5-5,.
CASSQATGVPEAFF,TGCGCCAGCAGCCAAGCGACAGGGGTCCCTGAAGCTTTCTTT,TRBD1,TRBJ1-1,TRBV4-1,.
CASSLLTGGDYGYTF,TGTGCCAGCAGCTTGTTGACAGGGGGCGACTATGGCTACACCTTC,TRBD1,TRBJ1-2,TRBV5-4,.
CASLGGRGTDTQYF,TGTGCCAGCTTGGGTGGCAGGGGAACAGATACGCAGTATTTT,.,TRBJ2-3,TRBV21-1,once
CSAQGLLQYF,TGCAGTGCTCAGGGACTGTTACAGTACTTC,.,TRBJ2-7,TRBV20-1,.